This T cell receptor beta chain derives from a study of T-cell reconstitution after alpha-beta-depleted transplantation in children. Construction of the TCRbeta library involved unique molecular identifiers. TCRdb reprocessed the PCR reads with MiXCR, giving one entry per CDR3 protein. The sample has about 300,000 distinct CDR3 sequences; less than 9.5% are singletons. The study's findings and limits: A year post-transplant, T-cell counts and diversity derived mostly from newly produced T cells. At day 60, the high TCRbeta diversity found in some patients originated from recipient T cells and thymic progenitors that had survived. The study reportedly traced alpha-beta T cells about two months after transplant to several hundred expanded graft clones.

On this clonotype itself: Its antigen is undetermined.

The material was peripheral blood, obtained 360 days after TCRalphabeta/CD19-depleted stem cell transplant. The sequence came from a female patient between 2 and 10 years old who had a stem cell transplant for Fanconi anemia, so the T cells may come from the graft donor.

The CDR3 DNA sequence: TGCAGCGTTGGACACGGTGGAGCCAAAAACATTCAGTACTTC. Translation gives CSVGHGGAKNIQYF. The chain combines TRBV29-1 with TRBJ2-4; D not certain. The CDR3 length is 14 residues. Trimming removed 4 bases from V and 0 bases from J, with 10 bases in between. CDR1 is SQVTM and CDR2 is ANQGSEA in the germline V gene.